This TCR beta chain derives from a study of CD8 T cells in Susac syndrome. Reverse transcription of about 0.45 to 1 ug RNA was carried out with random hexamers. An immunoSEQ multiplex PCR generated amplified TCR beta CDR3 products spanning 54 Vbeta and 13 Jbeta. TCRdb independently ran MiXCR on the immunoSEQ multiplex PCR reads; one entry per CDR3 protein. The sample holds about 300,000 distinct CDR3 sequences, around 89% seen once. Relapsing-remitting disease, either stable or active, was present in the treatment-naive patients who were the multiple sclerosis controls. This receptor was taken from a human donor with multiple sclerosis. The sequencing sample was made of CD8+ T cells from PBMCs.

In DNA form, the CDR3 reads TGTGCCAGTTCAGTCCCACAGGACATTCCCTCCGAGCAGTACTTC. This encodes CASSVPQDIPSEQYF. The V and J genes are TRBV6-2 or TRBV6-3 and TRBJ2-7; maybe TRBD1 (5 bases). CDR3 length: 15 residues. V lost 9 bases and J lost 6, with 24 bases in between. Looked up from germline, CDR1 is MNHEY and CDR2 is SVGEGT.